The 29 T cell receptor beta chains below all came from one sample that was sequenced in a study of shared clonotypes between healthy human individuals (dated by TCRdb to 2020 to 2021). Libraries came from the immunoSEQ multiplex PCR assay. TCRdb holds this immuneACCESS table with in-frame rearrangements only. Some clones are missing; in checked studies, unresolved V genes explain under half, and the rest has no known cause. The sample contains around 500,000 clones, approximately 79% of them found a single time. The ten biggest clones cover about 12% of the sample. The sample was PBMCs. The receptors stem from a woman in her forties in good health. Some clones in this sample may be carry-over from other donors' samples.

The chain has TRBV19 and TRBJ2-2, with D unresolved. This CDR3 comprises 11 residues. V lost 7 bases to trimming and J lost 2 bases, with 2 bases between them. Per germline, CDR1 LNHDA and CDR2 SQIVND (reference sequence). The CDR3 loop reads CASTNTGELFF. CDR3 in DNA: TGTGCCAGTACCAACACCGGGGAGCTGTTTTTT.

Only one count was recorded for this clone. The genes are TRBV4-2 and TRBJ1-1, with TRBD1 as a possible D gene (6 bases). V dropped 0 bases and J dropped 5 bases, with 13 bases sitting between them. Per germline, CDR1 LGHNA and CDR2 YNFKEQ. The CDR3 is 15 amino acids. CDR3 sequence reads: CASSQEEGGPTEAFF. The CDR3 region has the DNA TGTGCCAGCAGCCAAGAGGAGGGGGGCCCTACTGAAGCTTTCTTT.

The chain is built from TRBV6-4 and TRBJ2-1; D unclear. The V gene lost 0 bases and the J gene lost 8 bases, with 8 bases spanning the gap. The germline V gene encodes CDR1 MRHNA and CDR2 SNTAGT. The CDR3 loop spans 13 amino acids. The CDR3 DNA is TGTGCCAGCAGTGACTCGGAGAATTATGAGCAGTTCTTC. Its protein product is CASSDSENYEQFF.

The rearrangement uses TRBV29-1 and TRBJ2-7; 8 bases match TRBD2. V shed 5 bases, J shed 5 bases, and the junction held 11 bases outside the gene matches. The CDR3 extends over 14 amino acids. The germline CDR1 and CDR2 sequences are SQVTM and ANQGSEA. The CDR3, as DNA: TGCAGCGTTACGGCGGGGGGACGAAGGGACGAGCAGTACTTC. Translation gives CSVTAGGRRDEQYF.

The table lists this clone with many counts. V gene TRBV6-1 combines with J gene TRBJ2-2; 7 bases map to TRBD1. Trimming took 10 bases from V and 3 from J; bases not matched to a gene: 8. The CDR3 runs to 14 residues. Germline-derived CDR1 and CDR2 are MNHNS and SASEGT. CDR3 protein: CATIRDRYTGELFF. DNA for the CDR3: TGTGCCACCATCCGGGACAGATACACCGGGGAGCTGTTTTTT.

This clone was counted only a few times. At the DNA level, this CDR3 is encoded by other sequences in the same sample as well. This chain connects TRBV7-9 to TRBJ2-7; D ambiguous. V shed 1 base and J shed 1 base, with 2 bases lying between them. CDR1 is SEHNR and CDR2 is FQNEAQ in the germline V gene (reference sequence). The CDR3 has 12 amino acids. The CDR3 is CASSLGSYEQYF. In nucleotides, the CDR3 is TGTGCCAGCAGCTTAGGGTCCTACGAGCAGTACTTC.

The rearrangement links TRBV28 to TRBJ2-7; D not resolved. The germline gives CDR1 MDHEN, CDR2 SYDVKM. The CDR3 extends over 15 amino acids. V dropped 1 base and J dropped 1 base, with 11 bases sitting between them. The CDR3 sequence is CASSLFAEGSYEQYF. Written as DNA, the CDR3 is TGTGCCAGCAGTTTATTCGCCGAAGGTTCCTACGAGCAGTACTTC.

This clone occurred a few times. J is TRBJ2-7 and V is TRBV10-3; 7 bases line up with TRBD1. CDR3 size: 12 residues. The V and J ends lost 10 bases and 1 base, in that order; junction bases with no gene match: 4. In germline, CDR1 is ENHRY, CDR2 SYGVKD. The CDR3 DNA follows: TGTGCCACGCGACAGGGTTCCTACGAGCAGTACTTC. Its translation is CATRQGSYEQYF.

The chain uses TRBV29-1 and TRBJ1-2; 10 bases are shared with TRBD1. The V gene's germline CDR1 is SQVTM and CDR2 ANQGSEA. With 4 bases clipped from V and 2 bases from J, the junction kept 1 base outside the gene matches. The CDR3 has 13 residues. The CDR3 DNA reads TGCAGCGTTGGGACAGGGGGGAACTATGGCTACACCTTC. The encoded protein is CSVGTGGNYGYTF.

V usage is TRBV18 and J usage is TRBJ2-1, with 12 bases that match TRBD2. Germline V gives CDR1 KGHSH, CDR2 LQKENI. This CDR3 region has 16 residues. The trim removed 3 bases at V and 10 bases at J, leaving 10 bases unmatched. The CDR3 region is CASSPLTSGRSGEQFF. DNA of the CDR3: TGTGCCAGCTCACCTTTGACTAGCGGGAGAAGTGGGGAGCAGTTCTTC.

The J gene is TRBJ2-1, the V gene TRBV9, with 12 bases aligning to TRBD2. This CDR3 comprises 15 residues. V shed 3 bases, J shed 10 bases, and the junction held 8 bases outside the gene matches. CDR1 SGDLS and CDR2 YYNGEE come from the germline V gene. The CDR3 reads CASSATSGSGREQFF. DNA of the CDR3: TGTGCCAGCAGCGCGACTAGCGGGAGTGGGCGGGAGCAGTTCTTC.

With regard to this clone: With a much larger clone just one base away, this may be a read error. V usage is TRBV9 and J usage is TRBJ2-7; 9 bases match TRBD2. Trimming took 0 bases from V and 4 from J; bases not matched to a gene: 5. Germline loops: CDR1 SGDLS, CDR2 YYNGEE. The CDR3 runs 15 residues. CDR3 in amino acids: CASSVGLAGTYEQYF. CDR3 bases: TGTGCCAGCAGCGTAGGGCTAGCGGGAACATACGAGCAGTACTTC.

The chain has TRBV5-1 and TRBJ2-2; TRBD2 is a possible D gene (5 bases). CDR3 length: 15 residues. The germline V and J ends were trimmed by 3 bases and 6 bases, with 15 bases remaining between them. Germline V gene lookup returns CDR1 SGHRS and CDR2 YFSETQ. The CDR3 region is CASSWTRPPSGELFF. CDR3 coding DNA: TGCGCCAGCAGCTGGACTCGGCCCCCTTCCGGGGAGCTGTTTTTT.

This sequence joins TRBV7-2 and TRBJ2-2, with a possible D match to TRBD2 (6 bases). This CDR3 contains 13 residues. V was pared by 1 base and J by 7 bases, with 7 bases between. Germline CDR1 is SGHTA and CDR2 is FQGNSA. The CDR3 protein is CASSLEGGGELFF. The CDR3, as DNA: TGTGCCAGCAGCTTAGAGGGAGGCGGGGAGCTGTTTTTT.

This CDR3 is CASSLSGQGGFGYTF. The CDR3 bases are TGTGCCAGCAGCTTGAGTGGACAGGGAGGGTTTGGCTACACCTTC. The chain employs TRBV5-4 and TRBJ1-2; TRBD1 agrees at 8 bases. In germline, CDR1 is SGHNT, CDR2 YYREEE (reference sequence). V was pared by 1 base and J by 7 bases, with 9 bases of the junction left unmatched. This CDR3 is 15 amino acids long.

The chain employs TRBV5-1 and TRBJ1-4; weak D call: TRBD1 (5 bases). This CDR3 is 14 amino acids long. The ends were cut back, 3 bases at V and 8 bases at J, with 14 bases in the middle. Germline V gives CDR1 SGHRS, CDR2 YFSETQ. This chain's CDR3 is CASSSQGSLEKLFF. Written as DNA, the CDR3 is TGCGCCAGCAGCTCTCAGGGCTCCCTGGAAAAACTGTTTTTT.

The chain is built from TRBV4-1 and TRBJ2-1; a weak D match, TRBD2 (5 bases). V dropped 2 bases and J dropped 6 bases, with 17 bases sitting between them. Germline lookup yields CDR1 MGHRA and CDR2 YSYEKL. The CDR3 consists of 16 residues. This chain's CDR3 is CASSQSHPGVPNEQFF. In DNA, the CDR3 is TGCGCCAGCAGCCAAAGTCACCCCGGGGTCCCCAATGAGCAGTTCTTC.

The chain has TRBV29-1 and TRBJ1-2; 7 bases are a match to TRBD1. Trimming at V came to 4 bases and at J to 1 base, leaving 6 bases not matched to a gene. Germline CDR1 reads SQVTM; CDR2 reads ANQGSEA. CDR3 length: 14 amino acids. CDR3 in amino acids: CSVGGDSGNYGYTF. For the CDR3, the DNA is TGCAGCGTTGGGGGGGACAGCGGTAACTATGGCTACACCTTC.

This clone occurred a few times. The genes are TRBV11-2 and TRBJ2-1, with a tentative D call TRBD2 (6 bases). The length of the CDR3 is 14 residues. Germline V gives CDR1 SGHAT, CDR2 FQNNGV. Deletions cut 5 bases from V and 4 bases from J, with 12 bases between. The CDR3 nucleotides are TGTGCCAGCAGCGACGGGACTTTATACAATGAGCAGTTCTTC. Amino acid sequence: CASSDGTLYNEQFF.

J is TRBJ1-1 and V is TRBV6-5, with TRBD1 as a possible D gene (5 bases). The V end lost 4 bases, the J end lost 4 bases, and 13 bases lay between the germline ends. Germline V CDR1 and CDR2: MNHEY, SVGAGI. The CDR3 is 14 amino acids. The CDR3 loop reads CASSWDGGGTEAFF. CDR3 in DNA: TGTGCCAGCAGTTGGGACGGGGGAGGCACTGAAGCTTTCTTT.

The V and J genes are TRBV6-6 and TRBJ1-2; D unclear. The CDR3 is made up of 14 amino acids. Germline CDR1 MNHNY, CDR2 SVGAGI (reference sequence). Trimming took off 0 bases at V and 7 bases at J, with 12 bases between the two ends. The CDR3 is CASSYSWEFGGYTF. The CDR3, as DNA: TGTGCCAGCAGTTACTCCTGGGAATTCGGTGGCTACACCTTC.

The chain links TRBV2 to TRBJ2-1; a possible D gene is TRBD2 (6 bases). V lost 1 base to trimming and J lost 4 bases, with 11 bases between them. This CDR3 contains 15 residues. CDR1 is SNHLY, CDR2 FYNNEI, per germline. The CDR3 sequence is CASSEETSLYNEQFF. CDR3 DNA sequence: TGTGCCAGCAGTGAAGAGACTAGTTTGTACAATGAGCAGTTCTTC.

The chain uses TRBV6-4 and TRBJ2-1, with 7 bases identical to TRBD1. J gave up 4 bases and V 11 bases, and 11 bases lay outside the gene matches. This CDR3 is built from 14 residues. The germline V gene encodes CDR1 MRHNA and CDR2 SNTAGT. The CDR3 here is CAGPQTGYYNEQFF. Written as DNA, the CDR3 is TGTGCCGGACCCCAGACAGGGTATTACAATGAGCAGTTCTTC.

The CDR3 DNA sequence: TGTGCCAGCAGCTTAGATTCCTGGGGAGAGACCCAGTACTTC. It yields the protein CASSLDSWGETQYF. This chain joins TRBV11-2 and TRBJ2-5; D remains unclear. Germline loops: CDR1 SGHAT, CDR2 FQNNGV. The CDR3 length is 14 residues. Between the trimmed V and J ends, which lost 0 bases and 4 bases, there was a span of 9 bases.

The chain uses TRBV18 and TRBJ2-7; the D gene is possibly TRBD1 (6 bases). This CDR3 has 16 amino acids. V was trimmed by 3 bases and J by 3 bases, leaving 18 bases between them. Germline lookup yields CDR1 KGHSH and CDR2 LQKENI. The CDR3 coding sequence is TGTGCCAGCTCACCCGGGCCCCCGGGACAACACTACGAGCAGTACTTC. Protein: CASSPGPPGQHYEQYF.

The chain's CDR3 is CASSQQRNTGELFF. CDR3 sequence (DNA): TGTGCCAGCAGTCAACAGAGAAACACCGGGGAGCTGTTTTTT. J is TRBJ2-2 and V is TRBV6-1; no definite D call. The CDR3 totals 14 residues. Trimming pared 5 bases from V and 2 bases from J, leaving 9 bases between. Germline V lookup: CDR1 MNHNS, CDR2 SASEGT.

The rearrangement joins TRBV28 to TRBJ1-4; D gene uncertain. Germline V gives CDR1 MDHEN, CDR2 SYDVKM. The CDR3 contains 15 residues. The V end lost 5 bases, the J end lost 8 bases, and 18 bases lay between the germline ends. The CDR3 reads CASSTFTRLREKLFF. In DNA, the CDR3 is TGTGCCAGCAGTACTTTTACCAGACTTCGCGAAAAACTGTTTTTT.

The genes are TRBV6-1 and TRBJ1-4; the D is unclear. Germline V gives CDR1 MNHNS, CDR2 SASEGT. The CDR3 extends over 15 amino acids. The ends were cut back, 2 bases at V and 4 bases at J, with 11 bases in the middle. CDR3 residues: CASSESKANNEKLFF. The CDR3 DNA reads as TGTGCCAGCAGTGAATCTAAGGCGAATAATGAAAAACTGTTTTTT.

The chain couples TRBV28 to TRBJ2-7; D possibly corresponds to TRBD2 (6 bases). V shed 3 bases and J shed 0 bases, with 12 bases lying between them. The CDR3 is 15 amino acids. The V gene's germline CDR1 is MDHEN and CDR2 SYDVKM. The CDR3: CASSFFGGFSYEQYF. CDR3 nucleotides: TGTGCCAGCAGTTTTTTCGGGGGTTTCTCCTACGAGCAGTACTTC.